The sequence of this T cell receptor (beta chain) was determined in a study of cytomegalovirus exposure and HLA in healthy donors. Study at large: An early data release held approximately 80 million unique TCRs from HLA-typed donors.

V shed 2 bases and J 5 bases; nucleotides not matched to a gene: 3. The CDR3 covers 15 residues. From germline, CDR1 is MNHEY and CDR2 SVGAGI. Unrecorded immune exposures were likely, despite nominal health at sampling. As regards this clone: What it binds is not known.

The PCR was carried out with 60 Vbeta primers and 13 Jbeta primers. Assay used: immunoSEQ multiplex PCR; TCRdb lists only in-frame clones, some missing. The sample has about 190,000 clones; more than 75% are singletons. Study results and limitations: Common viral pathogens were later found to be apparently linked to several of the most significant clusters. The CMV antigen specificity of a few CMV-associated chains was confirmed through in vitro analysis.

The genes are TRBV6-5 and TRBJ1-4; TRBD1 matches at 9 bases. The clonotype was recovered from a woman in her forties or fifties in good health and CMV-seronegative. Material: PBMCs. The CDR3 sequence is CASSYMGTGNEKLFF. CDR3 bases: TGTGCCAGCAGTTACATGGGGACAGGGAATGAAAAACTGTTTTTT.